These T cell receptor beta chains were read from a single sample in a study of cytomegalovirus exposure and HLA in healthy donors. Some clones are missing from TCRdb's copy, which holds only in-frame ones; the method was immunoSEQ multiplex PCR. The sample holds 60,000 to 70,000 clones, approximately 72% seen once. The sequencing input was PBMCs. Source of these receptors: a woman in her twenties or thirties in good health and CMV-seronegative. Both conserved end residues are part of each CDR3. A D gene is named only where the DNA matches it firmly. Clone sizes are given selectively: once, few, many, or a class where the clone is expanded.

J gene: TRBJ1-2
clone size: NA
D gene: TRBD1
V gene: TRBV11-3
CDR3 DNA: TGTGCCAGCAGCGTATCGACCGGGACAGGGGAAGGCTACACCTTC
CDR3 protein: CASSVSTGTGEGYTF

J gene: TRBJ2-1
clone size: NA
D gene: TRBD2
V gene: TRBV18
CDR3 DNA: TGTGCCAGCTCACCAAGCGGGGGGGCGAGTGAGCAGTTCTTC
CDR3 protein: CASSPSGGASEQFF

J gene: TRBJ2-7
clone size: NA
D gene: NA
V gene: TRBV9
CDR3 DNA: TGTGCCAGCAGCGATAGGGGCCACGAGCAGTACTTC
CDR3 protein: CASSDRGHEQYF

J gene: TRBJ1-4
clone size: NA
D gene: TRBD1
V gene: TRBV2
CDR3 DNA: TGTGCCAGCAGTGCCGACAGGGGCGGAGGAGAAAAACTGTTTTTT
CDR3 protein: CASSADRGGGEKLFF

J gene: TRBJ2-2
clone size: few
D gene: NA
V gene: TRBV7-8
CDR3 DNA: TGTGCCAGCAGTCAAAGGAGGTCCGGGGAGCTGTTTTTT
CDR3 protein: CASSQRRSGELFF

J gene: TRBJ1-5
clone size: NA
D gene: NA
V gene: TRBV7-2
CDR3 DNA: TGTGCCAGCAGCTTAGGGGCAGGAGGATTCGGTCAGCCCCAGCATTTT
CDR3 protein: CASSLGAGGFGQPQHF

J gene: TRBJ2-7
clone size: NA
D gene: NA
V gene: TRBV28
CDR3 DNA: TGTGCCAGCAGCCCCGGGGGGACAGGTACACTCTACGAGCAGTACTTC
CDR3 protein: CASSPGGTGTLYEQYF

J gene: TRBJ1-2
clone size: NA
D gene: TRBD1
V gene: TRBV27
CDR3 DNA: TGTGCCAGCAGGACTGGGGACAGGGGAACTAACTATGGCTACACCTTC
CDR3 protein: CASRTGDRGTNYGYTF

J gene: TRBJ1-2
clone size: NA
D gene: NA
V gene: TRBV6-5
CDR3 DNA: TGTGCCAGCAGGGAGACAGAAGACATTATTCGTGGCTACACCTTC
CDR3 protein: CASRETEDIIRGYTF

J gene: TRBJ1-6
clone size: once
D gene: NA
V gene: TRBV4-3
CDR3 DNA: TGCGCCAGCAGCCAAGATAATAATTCACCCCTCCACTTT
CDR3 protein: CASSQDNNSPLHF

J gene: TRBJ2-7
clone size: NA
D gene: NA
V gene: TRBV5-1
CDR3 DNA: TGCGCCAGCAGCTTGGACCAGGGGACCCCCTTGTCCTACGAGCAGTACTTC
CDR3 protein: CASSLDQGTPLSYEQYF

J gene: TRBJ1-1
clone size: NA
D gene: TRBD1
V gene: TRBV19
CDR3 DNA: TGTGCCAGTAGTAGAGGGGGCTGGACTGAAGCTTTCTTT
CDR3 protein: CASSRGGWTEAFF

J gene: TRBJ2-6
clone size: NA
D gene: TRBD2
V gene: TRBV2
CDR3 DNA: TGTGCCAGCAGACCTACCACAGGGGGCGGACTAGCGGGGGGGTTTGGGGCCAACGTCCTGACTTTC
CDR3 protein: CASRPTTGGGLAGGFGANVLTF

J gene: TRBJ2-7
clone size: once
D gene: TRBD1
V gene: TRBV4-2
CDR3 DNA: TGTGCCAGCAGCCAAACCCTGCTCCCGGGACAGGGGGCCCACGAGCAGTACTTC
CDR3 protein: CASSQTLLPGQGAHEQYF

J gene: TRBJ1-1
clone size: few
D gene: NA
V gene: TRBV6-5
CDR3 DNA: TGTGCCAGCAGTTACTCGAAGCCGAACACTGAAGCTTTCTTT
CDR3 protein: CASSYSKPNTEAFF

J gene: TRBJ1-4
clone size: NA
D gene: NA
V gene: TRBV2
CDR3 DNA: TGTGCCAGCATCCACGAAAAGGGAGCGGGAAAACTGTTTTTT
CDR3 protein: CASIHEKGAGKLFF

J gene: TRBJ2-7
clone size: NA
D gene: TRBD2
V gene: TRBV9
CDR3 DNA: TGTGCCAGCAGCGTAGCTTCAAGCGGGGGGTACTACGAGCAGTACTTC
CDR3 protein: CASSVASSGGYYEQYF

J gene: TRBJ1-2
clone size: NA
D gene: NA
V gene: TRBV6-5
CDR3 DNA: TGTGCCAGCAGTCCCAGGACAGCAACTAACTATGGCTACACCTTC
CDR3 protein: CASSPRTATNYGYTF

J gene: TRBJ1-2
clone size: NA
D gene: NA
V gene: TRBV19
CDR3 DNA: TGTGCCAGTTTACAGTTGAACTATGGCTACACCTTC
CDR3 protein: CASLQLNYGYTF

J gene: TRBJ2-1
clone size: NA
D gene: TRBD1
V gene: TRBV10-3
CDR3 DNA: TGTGCCACTCGAGGGGACAGGGGGCGGAATGAGCAGTTCTTC
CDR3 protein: CATRGDRGRNEQFF

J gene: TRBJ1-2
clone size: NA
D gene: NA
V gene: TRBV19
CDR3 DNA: TGTGCCAGTATTGGGAGAAACTATGGCTACACCTTC
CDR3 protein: CASIGRNYGYTF

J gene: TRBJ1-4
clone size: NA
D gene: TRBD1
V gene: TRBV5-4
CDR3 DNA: TGTGCCAGCAGCTCCATTGGCGGGACAGGGCGGGAAAAACTGTTTTTT
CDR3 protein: CASSSIGGTGREKLFF

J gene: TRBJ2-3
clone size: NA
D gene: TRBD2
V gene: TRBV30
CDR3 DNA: TGTGCCTGGAGACTACTAGCGGTGGGCACAGATACGCAGTATTTT
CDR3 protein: CAWRLLAVGTDTQYF

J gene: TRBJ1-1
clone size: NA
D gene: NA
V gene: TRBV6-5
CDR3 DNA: TGTGCCAGCAGTTACGGGCGGAACACTGAAGCTTTCTTT
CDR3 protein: CASSYGRNTEAFF

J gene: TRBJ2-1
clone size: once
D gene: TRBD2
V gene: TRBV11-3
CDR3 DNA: TGTGCCAGCAGTTTAGCGGGGGGACAGCAGTTCTTC
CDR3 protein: CASSLAGGQQFF

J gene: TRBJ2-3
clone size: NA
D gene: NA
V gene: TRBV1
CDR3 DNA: TGCACCAGCAGCCAAGATGAGCGGGGGTGCACAGATACGCAGTATTTT
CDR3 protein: CTSSQDERGCTDTQYF

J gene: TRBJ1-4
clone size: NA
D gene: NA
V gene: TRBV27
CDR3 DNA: TGTGCCACCAGGCGGGTCGGCCAGGAGTATTTGACTAATGAAAAACTGTTTTTT
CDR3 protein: CATRRVGQEYLTNEKLFF

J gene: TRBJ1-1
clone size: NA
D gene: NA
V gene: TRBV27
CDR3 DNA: TGTGCCAGCAGTTATATATCCCGTACAAACACTGAAGCTTTCTTT
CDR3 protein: CASSYISRTNTEAFF

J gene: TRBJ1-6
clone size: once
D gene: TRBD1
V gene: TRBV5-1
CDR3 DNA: TGCGCCAGCAGCTCGACAGGGTGGGATTCACCCCTCCACTTT
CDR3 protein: CASSSTGWDSPLHF

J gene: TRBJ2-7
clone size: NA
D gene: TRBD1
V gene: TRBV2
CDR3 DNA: TGTGCCAGCAGTGACCTAACGGGACAGGGAACCTACGAGCAGTACTTC
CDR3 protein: CASSDLTGQGTYEQYF

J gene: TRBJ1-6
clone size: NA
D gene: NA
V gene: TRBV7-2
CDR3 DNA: TGTGCCAGCAGGGGACTCACGAGCTCCTATAATTCACCCCTCCACTTT
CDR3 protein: CASRGLTSSYNSPLHF

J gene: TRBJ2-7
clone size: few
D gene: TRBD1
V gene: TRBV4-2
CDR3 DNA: TGTGCCAGCAGCCAAGATGAAGGGACAGGTAGCAACGAGCAGTACTTC
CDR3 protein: CASSQDEGTGSNEQYF

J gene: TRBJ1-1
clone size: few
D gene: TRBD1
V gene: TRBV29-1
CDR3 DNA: TGCAGCGCTGAGGGGACAGCGAACACTGAAGCTTTCTTT
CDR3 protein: CSAEGTANTEAFF